The clone carrying this T cell receptor beta chain was detected many times. Its antigen remains unidentified. The entry originates in a study of T cells in Graves' hyperthyroidism and ophthalmopathy. V lost 6 bases, J lost 2 bases, and 5 bases stayed unmatched. The CDR3 loop spans 14 amino acids. The V gene's germline CDR1 is DFQATT and CDR2 SNEGSKA (reference sequence). Amplification yielded TCR beta CDR3 regions, with RNA transcripts as the source. An initial round of RT-PCR targeting the TCR CDR3 relied on the HTBI primer set. TCRdb reprocessed the multiplex PCR reads via MiXCR and lists one record per CDR3 protein. The table lists more than 500,000 distinct CDR3 sequences, 46% of them singletons. Study-level points and caveats: In simple terms, a model built on 13 V-J features told ophthalmopathy apart from stable hyperthyroidism.

The rearrangement links TRBV20-1 to TRBJ2-7; the match to TRBD2 covers 12 bases. The sequenced material came from peripheral blood or thyroid tissue (not recorded which). The clonotype comes from an adult woman with Graves' disease, either hyperthyroidism or ophthalmopathy (not recorded which). The CDR3 sequence is CSAPRTSGTYEQYF. CDR3 nucleotides: TGCAGTGCCCCCAGGACTAGCGGGACCTACGAGCAGTACTTC.